This T cell receptor (beta chain) came from a study of blood T cells in healthy people across ages. General study results and limits: Relative to aged donors, long-lived donors carried more naive CD4+ cells and displayed higher diversity. Age brought a roughly linear fall in TCR beta diversity measured per million T cells. The percentage of naive T cells correlated strongly with TCR beta diversity. Researchers deemed the diversity estimates from one million T cells underestimates.

A second about 7 to 11 cycle PCR used barcoded and J-beta primers. MiXCR, run by TCRdb on the 5' RACE reads, gives a single entry per CDR3 protein. The sample shows 650,000 to 1,000,000 distinct CDR3 sequences, about 36% of them seen only once. V dropped 3 bases and J dropped 2; count of bases not matched to a gene: 7. This CDR3 contains 16 residues. Germline values: CDR1 SEHNR, CDR2 FQNEAQ (reference sequence). This clonotype was seen repeatedly, ten times or more. Its antigen is not known. Material for sequencing was blood. The receptor comes from a man aged 18 to 30 in good health. The chain recombines TRBV7-9 with TRBJ2-3; 8 nucleotides align to TRBD2. This chain's CDR3 is CASSFELAENTDTQYF. DNA for the CDR3: TGTGCCAGCAGCTTTGAACTAGCGGAGAACACAGATACGCAGTATTTT.